Listed below are T cell receptor beta chains from one sample, sequenced in a study of shared clonotypes between healthy human individuals. Data came from immunoSEQ multiplex PCR; TCRdb stores just in-frame clones and leaves some out. The data show about a million clones, approximately 80% seen once. Sequencing input: memory CD4+ T cells from PBMCs. These receptors came from a man aged 18-30 years in good health. Some clones in this sample may be carry-over from other donors' samples. CDR3s include the opening cysteine and the closing phenylalanine or tryptophan. The order of the fields is V gene, clone size, J gene, D gene, CDR3 DNA, CDR3 protein. The D gene is left open where the match is weak. A clone size is listed for some rows: how often the clone was seen (once, few, many), or a class if it is expanded.

>TRBV30|.|TRBJ2-3|.
TGTGCCTGGAGTAGCCCGGCTGGCGCAGATACGCAGTATTTT
CAWSSPAGADTQYF
>TRBV25-1|few|TRBJ1-2|.
TGTGCCAGCAGTGAGCAAGGCAGAGATCTGTCTGGCTACACCTTC
CASSEQGRDLSGYTF
>TRBV28|once|TRBJ1-1|.
TGTGCCAGCAGTTTAGCTTTACAGGGTACCACTGAAGCTTTCTTT
CASSLALQGTTEAFF
>TRBV6-5|.|TRBJ1-4|.
TGTGCCAGCAGTCCTTCGGGGGGAACTAATGAAAAACTGTTTTTT
CASSPSGGTNEKLFF
>TRBV5-6|.|TRBJ1-2|.
TGTGCCAGCAGCCAAATTGGAGGGAACTATGGCTACACCTTC
CASSQIGGNYGYTF
>TRBV5-1|.|TRBJ1-4|.
TGCGCCAGCAGCTCCCCCCCCGGGGGGGCCCAGAATGAAAAACTGTTTTTT
CASSSPPGGAQNEKLFF
>TRBV6-1|.|TRBJ1-1|TRBD1
TGTGCCAGCAGACAGGGGATGGGTGAAGCTTTCTTT
CASRQGMGEAFF
>TRBV2|many|TRBJ2-4|.
TGTGCCAGCAAAACTGGGTGGGGGCAAGACATTCAGTACTTC
CASKTGWGQDIQYF
>TRBV6-5|.|TRBJ1-1|.
TGTGCCAGCAGTTGGTCCGGGGACACGGAAGCTTTCTTT
CASSWSGDTEAFF
>TRBV6-5|.|TRBJ2-7|.
TGTGCCAGCAGTTACTCAGGTTCGTCTGCCTACGAGCAGTACTTC
CASSYSGSSAYEQYF
>TRBV12-5|.|TRBJ1-6|.
TGTGCTAGTGGGACGTCCGGGGATAATTCACCCCTCCACTTT
CASGTSGDNSPLHF
>TRBV7-9|.|TRBJ2-7|.
TGTGCCAGCAGCCCAGGGCTCGCTAATGAGCAGTACTTC
CASSPGLANEQYF
>TRBV9|.|TRBJ1-2|.
TGTGCCAGCAGCGTAGCGACAGGTTCCGGCTATGGCTACACCTTC
CASSVATGSGYGYTF
>TRBV6-6|.|TRBJ2-1|.
TGTGCCAGCAGCCCACGTCTTGGGTCCTACAATGAGCAGTTCTTC
CASSPRLGSYNEQFF
>TRBV6-5|.|TRBJ1-5|TRBD1
TGTGCCAGCAGCCGACAGGGTAGCAATCAGCCCCAGCATTTT
CASSRQGSNQPQHF
>TRBV14|.|TRBJ1-5|.
TGTGCCAGCAGCCCACGGGGTTTGGGAGGGAATCAGCCCCAGCATTTT
CASSPRGLGGNQPQHF
>TRBV4-3|once|TRBJ2-1|.
TGCGCCAGCAGCCAAGGAGGGACGAGCAATGAGCAGTTCTTC
CASSQGGTSNEQFF
>TRBV9|.|TRBJ2-1|.
TGTGCCAGCAGCACCCGGGGGGCTGGTTCCTACAATGAGCAGTTCTTC
CASSTRGAGSYNEQFF
>TRBV7-9|.|TRBJ1-1|.
TGTGCCAGCACCCTCTCAGGGGAGACTGAAGCTTTCTTT
CASTLSGETEAFF
>TRBV18|.|TRBJ2-7|.
TGTGCCAGCTCACCCGCGGGGTTCGAGCCCTACGAGCAGTACTTC
CASSPAGFEPYEQYF
>TRBV11-3|.|TRBJ2-1|.
TGTGCCAGCAGCTTATCCGAAAACAATGAGCAGTTCTTC
CASSLSENNEQFF
>TRBV25-1|.|TRBJ2-1|.
TGTGCCAGCAGTGGCCGGGGTCTGGGTTACAATGAGCAGTTCTTC
CASSGRGLGYNEQFF
>TRBV5-6|.|TRBJ2-1|.
TGTGCCAGCAGCTCCCACTTAGGCGTCATCAATGAGCAGTTCTTC
CASSSHLGVINEQFF
>TRBV7-3|.|TRBJ2-7|.
TGTGCCAGCAGCTTAGGGCGGGGCCCTTCCTACGAGCAGTACTTC
CASSLGRGPSYEQYF
>TRBV27|.|TRBJ2-7|TRBD2
TGTGCCAGCAGTCCTCGTCGCAGGGGGGCTAGCGGGACTTCTTTCTCCTACGAGCAGTACTTC
CASSPRRRGASGTSFSYEQYF
>TRBV19|.|TRBJ1-5|.
TGTGCCAGTAGTATAGCGGCAGGACAGTCTTGGCAGCCCCAGCATTTT
CASSIAAGQSWQPQHF
>TRBV28|once|TRBJ1-2|.
TGTGCCAGCAGTCCACGCCCCCCATTCTATGGCTACACCTTC
CASSPRPPFYGYTF
>TRBV19|.|TRBJ1-2|.
TGTGCCAGTAGCCCCGGGTTAAACTATGGCTACACCTTC
CASSPGLNYGYTF
>TRBV5-1|.|TRBJ1-1|.
TGCGCCAGCAGCTCATCAGGGTTGGGCACTGAAGCTTTCTTT
CASSSSGLGTEAFF
>TRBV9|once|TRBJ2-7|TRBD1
TGTGCCAGCAGCGCCCAGACAGGGTCCCCCGAGCAGTACTTC
CASSAQTGSPEQYF
>TRBV27|.|TRBJ2-1|TRBD2
TGTGCCAGCAGTTCTTATCGACTAGCGGGAGTAAGGGGTGAGCAGTTCTTC
CASSSYRLAGVRGEQFF
>TRBV6-6|.|TRBJ1-1|TRBD1
TGTGCCACCAGGGGGGGGAGCACTGAAGCTTTCTTT
CATRGGSTEAFF
>TRBV11-2|.|TRBJ2-1|.
TGTGCCAGCAGCTCTCAGGGGTCCTACAATGAGCAGTTCTTC
CASSSQGSYNEQFF
>TRBV20-1|.|TRBJ1-1|.
TGCAGTGCCCCAGACACTGAAGCTTTCTTT
CSAPDTEAFF
>TRBV29-1|.|TRBJ1-1|TRBD1
TGCAGCGTTGATACATGGAGGACAGGGACGAAGACTGAAGCTTTCTTT
CSVDTWRTGTKTEAFF
>TRBV27|.|TRBJ1-4|.
TGTGCCAGCAGTTTATGGGCCCGACAGAGCGAAAAACTGTTTTTT
CASSLWARQSEKLFF
>TRBV7-3|.|TRBJ2-2|.
TGTGCCAGCAGCTTATTCGGGAACACCGGGGAGCTGTTTTTT
CASSLFGNTGELFF
>TRBV4-3|.|TRBJ2-1|.
TGCGCCAGCAGCCGCCGGTACAGGGTTTACAATGAGCAGTTCTTC
CASSRRYRVYNEQFF
>TRBV11-2|.|TRBJ1-1|TRBD1
TGTGCCAGCGGCGGACAGGGGTCCTTATGGGCTGAAGCTTTCTTT
CASGGQGSLWAEAFF
>TRBV2|.|TRBJ2-1|TRBD2
TGTGCCAGCAGTCGGACTAGCGGGAGCAATGAGCAGTTCTTC
CASSRTSGSNEQFF
>TRBV28|.|TRBJ1-2|TRBD1
TGTGCCAGCAGTCCTGGGACAGGGGAGTTGGGCTACACCTTC
CASSPGTGELGYTF
>TRBV6-1|.|TRBJ1-5|.
TGTGCCAGCAGCGCTTTTGAGTTCAGCAATCAGCCCCAGCATTTT
CASSAFEFSNQPQHF
>TRBV28|.|TRBJ2-3|.
TGTGCCAGCAGTTTAAGCCAGGGCTCGCAGTATTTT
CASSLSQGSQYF
>TRBV7-8|.|TRBJ2-7|TRBD2
TGTGCCAGCAGCTTTGGAGCGGGAGGGCCAGGGATCTACGAGCAGTACTTC
CASSFGAGGPGIYEQYF
>TRBV5-1|.|TRBJ2-5|TRBD2
TGCGCCAGCAGCTTGAGAAAGGTAGCGGGAGGTATACAAGAGACCCAGTACTTC
CASSLRKVAGGIQETQYF
>TRBV28|once|TRBJ2-7|.
TGTGCCAGCAGTTTAACCCTAGGGCTCTCCTACGAGCAGTACTTC
CASSLTLGLSYEQYF
>TRBV2|.|TRBJ1-1|TRBD1
TGTGCCGCGGTCGACAGGGAGCTTACGAGGGCTTTCTTT
CAAVDRELTRAFF
>TRBV11-3|.|TRBJ2-5|TRBD2
TGTGCCAGCAGCGACCGACTAGCGTCCTCGGGGACCCAGTACTTC
CASSDRLASSGTQYF
>TRBV11-2|.|TRBJ2-4|.
TGTGCCAGCAGCAGAGGGGGGGGGAACATTCAGTACTTC
CASSRGGGNIQYF